One and the same sample provided the 5 T cell receptor beta chains below, sequenced in a study of cytomegalovirus exposure and HLA in healthy donors. Use of 60 Vbeta and 13 Jbeta primers characterized the PCR. Generated by immunoSEQ multiplex PCR, the TCRdb table keeps only in-frame clones and is missing some. Of about 160,000 clones listed, 65% to 80% were seen once; the top ten hold roughly 3%. Material: PBMCs. The origin of the receptors is a woman aged 45-59 years in good health and CMV-seropositive.

The V and J genes are TRBV7-2 and TRBJ2-6; the match to TRBD1 covers 11 bases. Germline CDR1 reads SGHTA; CDR2 reads FQGNSA. The CDR3 has 19 amino acids. V gave up 1 base and J gave up 3 bases; unmatched junction bases: 8. CDR3 protein: CASSLVSGTGGGGANVLTF. The CDR3 nucleotides are TGTGCCAGCAGCTTAGTTAGTGGGACAGGGGGTGGTGGGGCCAACGTCCTGACTTTC.

V gene TRBV5-1 combines with J gene TRBJ2-3, with 14 bases aligning to TRBD2. Looked up from germline, CDR1 is SGHRS and CDR2 is YFSETQ. The CDR3 spans 18 residues. V gave up 4 bases and J gave up 2 bases; unmatched junction bases: 9. The CDR3 sequence is CASSLTTSGGVFTDTQYF. DNA for the CDR3: TGCGCCAGCAGCCTGACGACTAGCGGGGGGGTATTCACAGATACGCAGTATTTT.

This clone is a singleton in its sample. The gene calls are TRBV6-4 and TRBJ2-2; 8 positions agree with TRBD1. With 6 bases clipped from V and 1 base from J, the junction kept 1 base outside the gene matches. Germline CDR1 is MRHNA and CDR2 is SNTAGT. The CDR3 sequence is 14 residues long. CDR3 sequence: CASRGQGNTGELFF. The CDR3 bases are TGTGCCAGCAGAGGACAGGGGAACACCGGGGAGCTGTTTTTT.

The chain is built from TRBV19 and TRBJ2-7, with TRBD1 matching 10 bases. Germline values: CDR1 LNHDA, CDR2 SQIVND (reference sequence). This CDR3 region has 15 residues. With V trimmed by 7 bases and J by 2 bases, 8 bases remained unmatched. Here the CDR3 reads CASTKRGTGAYEQYF. The CDR3 DNA sequence: TGTGCCAGTACTAAGCGCGGGACAGGGGCCTACGAGCAGTACTTC.

The V and J genes are TRBV6-5 and TRBJ1-1, with 8 bases identical to TRBD1. With V trimmed by 6 bases and J by 4 bases, 10 bases remained unmatched. CDR3 length: 15 residues. The germline gives CDR1 MNHEY, CDR2 SVGAGI. Here the CDR3 DNA reads TGTGCCAGCAGCTGGACAGGGATCGGGAGCACTGAAGCTTTCTTT. This sequence encodes CASSWTGIGSTEAFF.